This TCR beta chain stems from a study of T-cell reconstitution after alpha-beta-depleted transplantation in children. This clonotype was observed at least ten times. Unique molecular identifiers were used to barcode this TCRbeta library. TCRdb reprocessed the PCR reads with MiXCR, giving one entry per CDR3 protein. The sample lists over 400,000 distinct CDR3 sequences; around 13% were seen once. CDR1 SGHRS and CDR2 YFSETQ come from the germline V gene. V dropped 4 bases and J dropped 6 bases, with 14 bases sitting between them. CDR3 size: 14 residues. The starting material was PBMCs from the stem cell graft donor, obtained from the stem cell graft. The chain combines TRBV5-1 with TRBJ2-1; perhaps TRBD1 as D (6 bases). The sequence was obtained from a human donor who donated a stem cell graft to a child with combined immunodeficiency. The CDR3 reads CASSHRTESNEQFF. The CDR3 region has the DNA TGCGCCAGCAGCCACCGGACAGAGTCCAATGAGCAGTTCTTC.